These 25 T cell receptor beta chains share one sample of origin, sequenced in a study of identical twins. TCRdb processed the 5' RACE reads anew with MiXCR; each CDR3 protein has one entry. The sample lists under 300,000 distinct CDR3 sequences; roughly 13% were seen once. Sequenced sample: memory (CD45RO+) T cells sorted from blood. Every receptor here comes from a woman aged 18-29 years in good health.

This clonotype was observed at least ten times. The rearrangement joins TRBV20-1 to TRBJ2-7, with D maybe TRBD2 (6 bases). This CDR3 has 14 amino acids. Germline V CDR1 and CDR2: DFQATT, SNEGSKA (reference sequence). V was shortened by 7 bases and J by 2 bases, with 18 bases between the two germline ends. DNA of the CDR3: TGCAGTGTGGGCGTTCAAGCGGGCGCCTACGAGCAGTACTTC. It codes for CSVGVQAGAYEQYF.

The chain recombines TRBV3-1 with TRBJ2-7; no definite D call. The CDR3 extends over 11 amino acids. Trimming removed 1 base from V and 6 bases from J, with 4 bases in between. Germline V gene data show CDR1 as LGHDT and CDR2 as YNNKEL (reference sequence). CDR3: CASSQAVEQYF. CDR3 DNA sequence: TGTGCCAGCAGCCAAGCCGTCGAGCAGTACTTC.

This clonotype was recorded many times. The chain is built from TRBV7-2 and TRBJ2-5, with D possibly matching TRBD1 (5 bases). V lost 5 bases and J 5 bases, leaving 15 bases between the germline ends. The germline CDR1 and CDR2 sequences are SGHTA and FQGNSA. This CDR3 contains 14 residues. The CDR3 loop is CASSPVGQRETQYF. For the CDR3, the DNA is TGTGCCAGCAGCCCTGTGGGGCAACGGGAGACCCAGTACTTC.

CDR3 nucleotide sequence: TGTGCCAGCAGTTTTATAGGGGGGGCATCCGAAGCTTTCTTT. As protein: CASSFIGGASEAFF. The V call is TRBV12-3 or TRBV12-4, the J call TRBJ1-1; perhaps TRBD1 as D (6 bases). V dropped 3 bases and J dropped 8 bases, with 16 bases sitting between them. The CDR3 runs 14 residues.

This clonotype was found a few times. The chain employs TRBV6-1 and TRBJ1-1; the match to TRBD1 covers 7 bases. The CDR3 extends over 15 amino acids. The trim removed 7 bases at V and 4 bases at J, leaving 12 bases unmatched. Germline assignment: CDR1 MNHNS and CDR2 SASEGT. The CDR3 reads CASKIRTSGGTEAFF. CDR3 DNA: TGTGCCAGCAAAATCCGCACCTCAGGGGGCACTGAAGCTTTCTTT.

As DNA, the CDR3 is TGTGCCAGCAGCCCCGGGGGACAGGGCCTTCCCTACGAGCAGTACTTC. Translated, it gives CASSPGGQGLPYEQYF. The chain combines TRBV5-5 with TRBJ2-7; 9 bases agree with TRBD1. Germline assignment: CDR1 SGHKS and CDR2 YYEKEE (reference sequence). V lost 4 bases to trimming and J lost 2 bases; unmatched junction nucleotides: 10. The CDR3 totals 16 residues.

This clonotype has more than one count but fewer than ten. The J gene is TRBJ2-5, the V gene TRBV29-1, with 7 bases lining up with TRBD1. After removal of 7 bases from V and 1 base from J, the junction contained 3 bases not matched to a gene. This CDR3 spans 12 amino acids. The V gene's germline CDR1 is SQVTM and CDR2 ANQGSEA. The CDR3 sequence: CSAGQPQETQYF. The CDR3 DNA reads as TGCAGCGCGGGACAGCCCCAAGAGACCCAGTACTTC.

This clonotype was counted many times. The chain employs TRBV24-1 and TRBJ2-3; the D gene could be TRBD1 or TRBD2 (6 bases each). The CDR3 covers 15 residues. In germline, CDR1 is KGHDR, CDR2 SFDVKD. Trimming shortened V by 2 bases and J by 7 bases, and 15 bases separated the two germline ends. The CDR3 sequence is CATSDYEGGGNTQYF. The DNA for the CDR3 is TGTGCCACCAGTGATTATGAGGGGGGCGGAAATACGCAGTATTTT.

This chain links TRBV7-8 with TRBJ2-3; the D call may be TRBD1 or TRBD2 (5 bases each). The length of the CDR3 is 15 residues. The V gene lost 4 bases and the J gene lost 11 bases, with 22 bases spanning the gap. Germline V gene data show CDR1 as SGHVS and CDR2 as FQNEAQ. Here the CDR3 reads CASSSFGTSTGGQYF. CDR3 nucleotides: TGTGCCAGCAGCTCGTTCGGGACCTCAACTGGGGGGCAGTATTTT.

This clonotype was picked up a small number of times. The V and J genes are TRBV6-1 and TRBJ2-3, with 9 bases that match TRBD1. Germline-derived CDR1 and CDR2 are MNHNS and SASEGT. Unmatched junction bases numbered 6, after V lost 6 bases and J lost 5 bases. The CDR3 extends over 14 amino acids. Here the CDR3 DNA reads TGTGCCAGCAGGCAGACAGGGGGGGGAGATACGCAGTATTTT. It codes for CASRQTGGGDTQYF.

This clonotype has a handful of counts. The V and J genes are TRBV29-1 and TRBJ2-7; 14 bases match TRBD2. Germline V lookup: CDR1 SQVTM, CDR2 ANQGSEA. The V gene end was trimmed by 6 bases and the J gene end by 6 bases; junction bases not matched to a gene: 16. This CDR3 is built from 17 residues. CDR3 nucleotide sequence: TGCAGCGTCGCGGGACTAGCGGGAGATAAATCCGCCGGCGAGCAGTACTTC. Translated: CSVAGLAGDKSAGEQYF.

J is TRBJ2-7 and V is TRBV27; 9 positions match TRBD1. The CDR3 extends over 14 amino acids. CDR1 is MNHEY and CDR2 is SMNVEV in the germline V gene (reference sequence). Losses at the gene ends were 5 bases for V and 6 bases for J; bases not matched to a gene: 8. CDR3 loop: CASSGRTGVGEQYF. CDR3 coding DNA: TGTGCCAGCAGTGGACGGACAGGGGTGGGCGAGCAGTACTTC.

The V and J genes are TRBV25-1 and TRBJ2-7; the D gene could be TRBD1 or TRBD2 (5 bases each). Germline V lookup: CDR1 MGHDK, CDR2 SYGVNS. This CDR3 spans 13 amino acids. The germline V and J ends were trimmed by 4 bases and 2 bases, with 9 bases remaining between them. The CDR3 coding sequence is TGTGCCAGCAGTGGTTGGGGGACCTACGAGCAGTACTTC. Translation gives CASSGWGTYEQYF.

This clonotype was recorded a few times. This chain joins TRBV9 and TRBJ2-5; 7 bases are shared with TRBD2. The germline V gene encodes CDR1 SGDLS and CDR2 YYNGEE. The CDR3 spans 16 residues. J was trimmed by 5 bases and V by 4 bases; bases with no gene match: 14. As DNA, the CDR3 is TGTGCCAGCAGCCCTCATTACGCGGGAGCCCGGGAGACCCAGTACTTC. This codes for CASSPHYAGARETQYF. Variable domain in full (rest from reference TRBV9 and TRBJ2-5): DSGVTQTPKHLITATGQRVTLRCSPRSGDLSVYWYQQSLDQGLQFLIQYYNGEERAKGNILERFSAQQFPDLHSELNLSSLELGDSALYFCASSPHYAGARETQYFGPGTRLLVL.

Only a few counts were recorded for this clonotype. J is TRBJ2-1 and V is TRBV29-1; D perhaps matches TRBD1 (6 bases). This CDR3 has 13 amino acids. Germline V CDR1 and CDR2: SQVTM, ANQGSEA. Trimming removed 7 bases at V and 0 bases at J, with 10 bases between. For the CDR3, the DNA is TGCAGCGACAGGGAAGGCTCCTACAATGAGCAGTTCTTC. This gives the protein CSDREGSYNEQFF.

The chain joins TRBV3-1 to TRBJ2-7, with no clear D. The CDR3 is 13 amino acids. The germline CDR1 and CDR2 sequences are LGHDT and YNNKEL (reference sequence). V lost 8 bases and J 1 base, leaving 12 bases between the germline ends. CDR3 residues: CASAPAASYEQYF. Here the CDR3 DNA reads TGTGCCAGCGCCCCGGCAGCGTCCTACGAGCAGTACTTC.

This clonotype was detected only a few times. The CDR3 DNA is TGCAGTGCCACTGGGGGGACAGTGATCATGAACACTGAAGCTTTCTTT. It encodes CSATGGTVIMNTEAFF. V gene TRBV20-1 combines with J gene TRBJ1-1, with TRBD1 matching over 7 bases. The CDR3 totals 16 residues. V shed 6 bases, J shed 0 bases, and the junction held 13 bases outside the gene matches. Germline V gene sequence: CDR1 DFQATT, CDR2 SNEGSKA (reference sequence).

Only a few counts were recorded for this clonotype. The V and J genes are TRBV5-6 and TRBJ1-1; D gene ambiguous. With 4 bases removed from V and 4 bases from J, the gap between germline ends came to 8 bases. The CDR3 loop spans 12 amino acids. CDR1 and CDR2 from the germline V gene are SGHDT and YYEEEE. CDR3 in DNA: TGTGCCAGCAGCCGTTTTGGCACTGAAGCTTTCTTT. This gives the protein CASSRFGTEAFF. The complete variable domain, with remaining parts taken from reference TRBV5-6 and TRBJ1-1, reads DAGVTQSPTHLIKTRGQQVTLRCSPKSGHDTVSWYQQALGQGPQFIFQYYEEEERQRGNFPDRFSGHQFPNYSSELNVNALLLGDSALYLCASSRFGTEAFFGQGTRLTVV.

V is TRBV7-9 and J is TRBJ2-2; D assignment may be TRBD1 or TRBD2 (5 bases each). Germline V gene sequence: CDR1 SEHNR, CDR2 FQNEAQ (reference sequence). This CDR3 is 14 amino acids long. V lost 5 bases to trimming and J lost 6 bases, with 13 bases between them. CDR3 region: CASSHRDRAGELFF. The CDR3 DNA follows: TGTGCCAGCAGCCACCGGGACCGGGCCGGGGAGCTGTTTTTT.

The chain recombines TRBV5-1 with TRBJ1-5; D perhaps matches TRBD1 (5 bases). Germline V gene sequence: CDR1 SGHRS, CDR2 YFSETQ. This CDR3 contains 13 residues. V lost 5 bases and J lost 1, with 7 bases in between. In DNA form, the CDR3 reads TGCGCCAGCAGATGGGACAGCAATCAGCCCCAGCATTTT. The encoded protein is CASRWDSNQPQHF.

This clonotype showed up just a few times. The rearrangement links TRBV15 to TRBJ2-1, with 12 bases lining up with TRBD2. The J segment lost 8 bases and the V segment lost 5 bases, leaving 10 bases of the junction unmatched. This CDR3 has 16 amino acids. CDR1 LNHNV and CDR2 YYDKDF come from the germline V gene (reference sequence). The CDR3: CATSSQLAGGNYEQFF. Written as DNA, the CDR3 is TGTGCCACCAGCTCACAGCTAGCGGGGGGGAACTATGAGCAGTTCTTC.

This clonotype appeared a few times. The V gene is TRBV5-1, the J gene TRBJ2-3; 7 bases align to TRBD1. This CDR3 has 15 amino acids. CDR1 SGHRS and CDR2 YFSETQ come from the germline V gene. Losses at the gene ends were 0 bases for V and 3 bases for J; bases not matched to a gene: 4. CDR3 DNA: TGCGCCAGCAGCTTGGGACAGGGAATTACAGATACGCAGTATTTT. It encodes CASSLGQGITDTQYF.

The chain has TRBV12-3 or TRBV12-4 and TRBJ2-7, with 8 bases identical to TRBD1. After removal of 7 bases from V and 6 bases from J, the junction contained 14 bases not matched to a gene. The CDR3 is made up of 15 amino acids. The CDR3 region is CASTSGQAFRGEQYF. The CDR3 DNA reads as TGTGCCAGCACCTCGGGACAGGCGTTTAGGGGCGAGCAGTACTTC.

This clonotype was observed a handful of times. The chain carries TRBV18 and TRBJ2-5; weak D call: TRBD1 (6 bases). V shed 3 bases and J shed 5 bases, with 13 bases lying between them. From germline, CDR1 is KGHSH and CDR2 LQKENI. The CDR3 spans 14 residues. DNA of the CDR3: TGTGCCAGCTCACCTCCACAGGGCCGGGAGACCCAGTACTTC. Its protein is CASSPPQGRETQYF.

The table lists this clonotype with a few counts. The chain recombines TRBV4-3 with TRBJ2-3, with a weak D call TRBD2 (6 bases). The V and J ends lost 1 base and 2 bases respectively, with 10 bases between them. The germline V gene has CDR1 LGHNA and CDR2 YSLEER. The CDR3 consists of 15 residues. The CDR3 sequence is CASSQAGSDTDTQYF. Here the CDR3 DNA reads TGCGCCAGCAGCCAAGCCGGGAGCGACACAGATACGCAGTATTTT.